This TCR beta chain appears in the sequencing data of a study of blood T cell repertoires in COVID-19. Study-wide context: Researchers got acute and convalescent COVID-19 samples from the United States, Italy and Spain. From T cells, B-cell-depleted T cells, or PBMCs came the material, which was cDNA or gDNA.

Authors' analysis steps: Reference gene primer amplification yielded estimated nucleated cell counts. Method: immunoSEQ multiplex PCR; TCRdb's copy keeps in-frame clones and lacks some. From that table come the V and J calls and clone size; the DNA was used to work out D and trimming. The repertoire has approximately 360,000 clones, about 89% of them found once; the top ten carry 0.95% to 1.5%. CDR3 length: 14 amino acids. V was pared by 7 bases and J by 1 base, with 5 bases of the junction left unmatched. The germline V gene has CDR1 SNHLY and CDR2 FYNNEI. The sequence was obtained from a man in his forties or fifties with acute or convalescent COVID-19. The chain combines TRBV2 with TRBJ1-1, with 8 bases matching TRBD1. Specimen: peripheral blood. The chain's CDR3 is CASIFDRGNTEAFF. The CDR3 bases are TGTGCCAGCATATTCGACAGGGGGAACACTGAAGCTTTCTTT.